The rows below give T cell receptor beta chains drawn from one sample of a study of T-cell memory formation after mild COVID-19. Each CDR3 protein gets one entry after TCRdb re-called the 5' RACE reads with MiXCR. This sample carries 350,000 to 450,000 distinct CDR3 sequences, 20% of them seen once, and the ten largest clones take approximately 8.1%. Sequenced sample: PBMCs or a T cell subset sorted from them (not recorded which). The receptors here all came from an adult woman who had mild COVID-19 (a few samples of this study predate the infection). Cell type and time point are not known. The CDR3 runs from the conserved cysteine through the conserved F or W. The order of the fields is J gene, clone size, D gene, V gene, CDR3 DNA, CDR3 protein. The D gene is left open where the match is weak. Where a row states a size, it is once, few, many or the class of an expanded clone; other rows omit it.

>TRBJ2-7|few|TRBD1|TRBV20-1
TGCAGTGCCCGTCTCGGACAGGTTGCCTACGAGCAGTACTTC
CSARLGQVAYEQYF
>TRBJ2-7|once|TRBD1|TRBV27
TGTGCCAGCAGTAACTTGGACAGGGCTTACGAGCAGTACTTC
CASSNLDRAYEQYF
>TRBJ1-1|few|NA|TRBV7-9
TGTGCCAGCAGCTTAGAAGGTGGCAGGGAAGCTTTCTTT
CASSLEGGREAFF
>TRBJ2-1|few|NA|TRBV7-3
TGTGCCAGCAGCTACCCCCCGGGAGTTGAGCAGTTCTTC
CASSYPPGVEQFF
>TRBJ1-1|NA|NA|TRBV4-1
TGCGCCAGCAGCCAAGAGGGCAGGGTCACTGAAGCTTTCTTT
CASSQEGRVTEAFF
>TRBJ1-4|few|NA|TRBV29-1
TGCAGCGTAATTCCAGGGGTTAATGAAAAACTGTTTTTT
CSVIPGVNEKLFF
>TRBJ1-1|NA|NA|TRBV4-2
TGTGCCAGCAGCCAAGACACAGGGAGCTGGGGTGGGTACACTGAAGCTTTCTTT
CASSQDTGSWGGYTEAFF
>TRBJ1-6|NA|NA|TRBV7-2
TGTGCCAGCAGCTCACAAGGGGTACGGTCACCCCTCCACTTT
CASSSQGVRSPLHF
>TRBJ2-1|NA|NA|TRBV2
TGTGCCAGCAGTGAACAGGTGACTAGGGGCAATGAGCAGTTCTTC
CASSEQVTRGNEQFF
>TRBJ2-3|many|NA|TRBV11-2
TGTGCCAGCAGCTTAGGGACTATCTGGGATACGCAGTATTTT
CASSLGTIWDTQYF
>TRBJ2-5|few|TRBD2|TRBV27
TGTGCCAGCTCCACCAGGATTGCGGGGGGAGAGACCCAGTACTTC
CASSTRIAGGETQYF
>TRBJ2-1|few|TRBD2|TRBV24-1
TGTGCCACCAGTGAATCAACCGGGACTATGAATTATGAGCAGTTCTTC
CATSESTGTMNYEQFF
>TRBJ1-6|NA|TRBD1|TRBV18
TGTGCCAGCTCTCCGGGACAGGGGTCACCCCTCCACTTT
CASSPGQGSPLHF
>TRBJ2-5|NA|NA|TRBV7-8
TGTGCCAGCAGCTTATCCCTGGGCTTAGAGACCCAGTACTTC
CASSLSLGLETQYF
>TRBJ2-7|NA|NA|TRBV5-1
TGCGCCAGCAGCTTGGTAAGCGAAGACCGGCGGTACTTC
CASSLVSEDRRYF
>TRBJ1-1|NA|TRBD1|TRBV11-2
TGTGCCAGCAGCTTATTACAGGGGGCTTTGGCTGAAGCTTTCTTT
CASSLLQGALAEAFF
>TRBJ2-6|few|NA|TRBV6-5
TGTGCCAGCAGTTACTCGAACCCCCGCCAGGGCAGTTACTCTGGGGCCAACGTCCTGACTTTC
CASSYSNPRQGSYSGANVLTF
>TRBJ2-7|few|NA|TRBV12-3/TRBV12-4
TGTGCCAGCACCCCAGGGGCTTCCTACGAGCAGTACTTC
CASTPGASYEQYF
>TRBJ2-3|NA|TRBD2|TRBV27
TGTGCCAGCAGTTTAACCCCGAGCGGGGGGGCGATCACAGATACGCAGTATTTT
CASSLTPSGGAITDTQYF
>TRBJ2-2|NA|NA|TRBV5-4
TGTGCCAGCAGCTTGCCCCGTTCAGTAAACACCGGGGAGCTGTTTTTT
CASSLPRSVNTGELFF
>TRBJ2-5|few|NA|TRBV2
TGTGCCAGCAGTCCCCCTCCGGGGGCCCAGTACTTC
CASSPPPGAQYF
>TRBJ2-1|few|NA|TRBV7-3
TGTGCCAGCAGCCCCTCGGGCGCCTACAATGAGCAGTTCTTC
CASSPSGAYNEQFF
>TRBJ2-3|many|NA|TRBV7-6
TGTGCCAGCAGCCCCGACACTAAAGACAGGACAGATACGCAGTATTTT
CASSPDTKDRTDTQYF
>TRBJ2-5|NA|NA|TRBV18
TGTGCCAGCTCACCACCAGAACAAGAGACCCAGTACTTC
CASSPPEQETQYF
>TRBJ1-5|few|TRBD1|TRBV27
TGTGCCAGCAGTTTCCTAGGACAGGGGGGTCAGCCCCAGCATTTT
CASSFLGQGGQPQHF
>TRBJ2-1|few|TRBD1|TRBV24-1
TGTGCCACCCGCCCTTCCCCGGGACAGGGGAGGAGGAATGAGCAGTTCTTC
CATRPSPGQGRRNEQFF
>TRBJ1-3|few|TRBD1|TRBV12-3/TRBV12-4
TGTGCCAGCAGTCCGACAGGGATGAGTGCTGGAAACACCATATATTTT
CASSPTGMSAGNTIYF
>TRBJ1-5|few|NA|TRBV6-5
TGTGCCAGCAGGGGTGACCGGAGCAATCAGCCCCAGCATTTT
CASRGDRSNQPQHF
>TRBJ1-2|NA|NA|TRBV20-1
TGCAGTGCTCTACCCGGGGCAGGGAGTAATGGCTACACCTTC
CSALPGAGSNGYTF
>TRBJ2-7|once|TRBD1|TRBV24-1
TGTGCCACCAGTGAAGGGGGCGCGGACGAGCAGTACTTC
CATSEGGADEQYF
>TRBJ2-3|few|NA|TRBV11-2
TGTGCCAGCAGCTTAGGGACGTCGGGACTCAATACAGATACGCAGTATTTT
CASSLGTSGLNTDTQYF
>TRBJ2-5|few|TRBD2|TRBV2
TGTGCCAGCAGTCCAAGACTAGCGGGAATGGAGACCCAGTACTTC
CASSPRLAGMETQYF
>TRBJ2-7|few|NA|TRBV5-5
TGTGCCAGCAGCTTAGGGACGAACGAGCAGTACTTC
CASSLGTNEQYF
>TRBJ1-1|NA|TRBD1|TRBV24-1
TGTGCCACCAGTGATTCCGGACAGGGTCCCACTGAAGCTTTCTTT
CATSDSGQGPTEAFF
>TRBJ1-5|NA|NA|TRBV6-1
TGTGCCAGCAGCCAGGGTGTGGGGGTTTTCAATCAGCCCCAGCATTTT
CASSQGVGVFNQPQHF
>TRBJ1-2|few|NA|TRBV12-3/TRBV12-4
TGTGCCAGCAGTTTCGTAGGATATGGCTACACCTTC
CASSFVGYGYTF
>TRBJ2-7|many|NA|TRBV29-1
TGCAGCGTTGGAGGGGCGGGAAACGAGCAGTACTTC
CSVGGAGNEQYF
>TRBJ2-5|few|NA|TRBV24-1
TGTGCCACCTCGGGGATCCAAGAGACCCAGTACTTC
CATSGIQETQYF
>TRBJ2-4|few|NA|TRBV12-3/TRBV12-4
TGTGCCAGCAGCTATAGTGGAAACATTCAGTACTTC
CASSYSGNIQYF
>TRBJ1-2|NA|TRBD1|TRBV6-4
TGTGCCAGCAGTGACTCGAGACAGGGATTAAACTATGGCTACACCTTC
CASSDSRQGLNYGYTF
>TRBJ1-6|few|NA|TRBV12-3/TRBV12-4
TGTGCCAGCAGTTGGCACGTAAGAGATTCACCCCTCCACTTT
CASSWHVRDSPLHF
>TRBJ2-1|NA|NA|TRBV24-1
TGTGCCACCAGTGATTTGCGAGGGGCGACCTACAATGAGCAGTTCTTC
CATSDLRGATYNEQFF
>TRBJ2-3|few|NA|TRBV24-1
TGTGCCACCAGTGATCCGGGCGGGCAGTATTTT
CATSDPGGQYF